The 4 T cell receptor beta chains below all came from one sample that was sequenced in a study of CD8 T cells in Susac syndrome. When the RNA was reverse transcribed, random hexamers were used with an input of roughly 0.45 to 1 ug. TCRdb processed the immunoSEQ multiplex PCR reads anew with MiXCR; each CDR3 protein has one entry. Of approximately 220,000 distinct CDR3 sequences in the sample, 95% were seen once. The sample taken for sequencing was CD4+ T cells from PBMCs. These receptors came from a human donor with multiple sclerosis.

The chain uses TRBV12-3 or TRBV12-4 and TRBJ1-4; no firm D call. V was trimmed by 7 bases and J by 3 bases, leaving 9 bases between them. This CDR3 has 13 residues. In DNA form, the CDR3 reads TGTGCCAGCACCGCCTTCGCTAATGAAAAACTGTTTTTT. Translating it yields CASTAFANEKLFF.

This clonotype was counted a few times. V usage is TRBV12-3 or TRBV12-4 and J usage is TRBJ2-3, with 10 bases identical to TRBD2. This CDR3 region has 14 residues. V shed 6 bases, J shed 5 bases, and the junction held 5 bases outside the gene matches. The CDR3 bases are TGTGCCAGCAGCTGGAGCGGGGGGGGAGATACGCAGTATTTT. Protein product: CASSWSGGGDTQYF.

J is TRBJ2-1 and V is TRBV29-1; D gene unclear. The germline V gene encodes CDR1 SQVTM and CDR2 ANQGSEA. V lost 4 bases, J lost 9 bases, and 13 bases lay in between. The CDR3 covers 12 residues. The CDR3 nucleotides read TGCAGCGTTGGGCAGGAAAACAGTGAGCAGTTCTTC. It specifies CSVGQENSEQFF.

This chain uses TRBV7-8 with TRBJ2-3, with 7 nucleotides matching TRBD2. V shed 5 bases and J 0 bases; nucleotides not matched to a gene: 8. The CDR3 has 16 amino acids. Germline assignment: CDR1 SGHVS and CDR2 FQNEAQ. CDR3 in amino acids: CASSRTSGASTDTQYF. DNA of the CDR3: TGTGCCAGCAGCCGCACCAGCGGGGCGAGCACAGATACGCAGTATTTT.